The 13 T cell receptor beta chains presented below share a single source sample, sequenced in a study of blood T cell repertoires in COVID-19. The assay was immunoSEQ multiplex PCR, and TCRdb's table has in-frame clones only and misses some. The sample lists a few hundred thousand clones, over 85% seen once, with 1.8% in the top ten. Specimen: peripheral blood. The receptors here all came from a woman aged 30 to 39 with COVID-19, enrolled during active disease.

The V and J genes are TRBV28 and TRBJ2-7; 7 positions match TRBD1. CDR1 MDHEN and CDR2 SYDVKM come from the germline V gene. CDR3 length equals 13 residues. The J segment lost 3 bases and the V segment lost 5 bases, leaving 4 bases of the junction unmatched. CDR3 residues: CASSRTGVYEQYV. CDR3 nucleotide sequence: TGTGCCAGCAGTCGAACAGGGGTCTACGAGCAGTACGTC.

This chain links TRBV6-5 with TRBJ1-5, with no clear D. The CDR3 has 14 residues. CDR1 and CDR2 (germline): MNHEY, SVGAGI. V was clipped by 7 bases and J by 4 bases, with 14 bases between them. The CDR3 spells CASKRTVANQPQHF. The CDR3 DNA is TGTGCCAGCAAGAGGACTGTAGCTAATCAGCCCCAGCATTTT.

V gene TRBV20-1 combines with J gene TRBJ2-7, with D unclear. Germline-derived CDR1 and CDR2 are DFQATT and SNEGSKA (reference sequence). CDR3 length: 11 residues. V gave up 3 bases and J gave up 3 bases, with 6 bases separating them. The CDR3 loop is CSASSDYEQYV. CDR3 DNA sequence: TGCAGTGCTAGTTCAGACTACGAGCAGTACGTC.

The CDR3, as DNA: TGTGCCAGCAGCTCCCGGGGGAGCGGGACAGATACGCAGTATTTT. Translated: CASSSRGSGTDTQYF. The V gene is TRBV11-2, the J gene TRBJ2-3, with D perhaps matching TRBD2 (6 bases). CDR3 length: 15 residues. Trimming cost V 4 bases and J 3 bases, with 14 bases left between them. CDR1 and CDR2 from the germline V gene are SGHAT and FQNNGV.

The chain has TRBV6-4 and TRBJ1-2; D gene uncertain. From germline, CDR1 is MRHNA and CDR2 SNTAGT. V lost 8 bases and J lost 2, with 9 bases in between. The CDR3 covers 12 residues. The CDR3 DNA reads TGTGCCAGCTCTGCAGGCAACTATGGCTACACCTTC. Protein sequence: CASSAGNYGYTF.

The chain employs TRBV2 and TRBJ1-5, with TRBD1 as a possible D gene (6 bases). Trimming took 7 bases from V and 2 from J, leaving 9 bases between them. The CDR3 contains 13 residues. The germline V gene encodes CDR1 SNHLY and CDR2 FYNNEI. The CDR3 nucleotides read TGTGCCAGCAAGGACAGCCGCAATCAGCCCCAGCATTTT. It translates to CASKDSRNQPQHF.

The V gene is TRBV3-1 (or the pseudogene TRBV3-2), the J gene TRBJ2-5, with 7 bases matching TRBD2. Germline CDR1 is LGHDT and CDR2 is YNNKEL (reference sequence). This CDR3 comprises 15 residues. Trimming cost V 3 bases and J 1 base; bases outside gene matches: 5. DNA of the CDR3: TGTGCCAGCAGCCATGAGGGACTAACCCAAGAGACCCAGTACTTC. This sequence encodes CASSHEGLTQETQYF.

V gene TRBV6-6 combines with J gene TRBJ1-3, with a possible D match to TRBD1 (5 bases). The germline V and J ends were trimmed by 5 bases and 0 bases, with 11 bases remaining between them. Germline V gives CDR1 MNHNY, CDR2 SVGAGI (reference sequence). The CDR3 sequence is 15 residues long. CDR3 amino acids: CASSDTDSSGNTIYF. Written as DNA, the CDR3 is TGTGCCAGCAGTGACACCGACAGCTCTGGAAACACCATATATTTT.

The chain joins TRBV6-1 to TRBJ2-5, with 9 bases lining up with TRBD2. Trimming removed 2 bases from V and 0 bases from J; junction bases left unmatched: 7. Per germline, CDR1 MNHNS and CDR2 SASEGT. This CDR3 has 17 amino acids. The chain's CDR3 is CASSEQASGVYQETQYF. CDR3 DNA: TGTGCCAGCAGTGAACAGGCTAGCGGGGTCTACCAAGAGACCCAGTACTTC.

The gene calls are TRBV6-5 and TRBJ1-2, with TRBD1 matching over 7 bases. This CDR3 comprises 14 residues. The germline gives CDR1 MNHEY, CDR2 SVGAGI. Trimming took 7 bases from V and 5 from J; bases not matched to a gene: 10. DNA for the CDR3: TGTGCCAGCACCGGTGACAGGGTTTGGTATGGCTACACCTTC. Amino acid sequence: CASTGDRVWYGYTF.

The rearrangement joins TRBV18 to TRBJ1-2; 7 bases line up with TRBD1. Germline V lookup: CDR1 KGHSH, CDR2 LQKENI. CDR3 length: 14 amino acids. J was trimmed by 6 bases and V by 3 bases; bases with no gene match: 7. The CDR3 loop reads CASSPQGGGNGYTF. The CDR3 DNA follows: TGTGCCAGCTCACCCCAGGGGGGCGGAAATGGCTACACCTTC.

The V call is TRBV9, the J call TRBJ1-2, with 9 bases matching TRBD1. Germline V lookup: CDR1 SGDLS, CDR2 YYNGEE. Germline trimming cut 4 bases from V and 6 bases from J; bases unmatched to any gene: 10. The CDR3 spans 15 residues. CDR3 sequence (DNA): TGTGCCAGCAGCCCCCGGGACAGGGCTTTGGATGGCTACACCTTC. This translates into CASSPRDRALDGYTF.

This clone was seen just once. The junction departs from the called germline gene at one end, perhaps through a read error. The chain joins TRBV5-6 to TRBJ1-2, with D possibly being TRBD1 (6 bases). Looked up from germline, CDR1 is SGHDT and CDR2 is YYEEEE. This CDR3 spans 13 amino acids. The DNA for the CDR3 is TGTGCCAGCAGGTTGGGGGCCTTGAGTGGCTACACCTTC. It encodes CASRLGALSGYTF.